The 5 T cell receptor beta chains given below trace back to one sample, sequenced in a study of metastatic and nonmetastatic thyroid tumors. TCRdb re-processed the PCR reads through MiXCR. The profile shows 25,000 to 35,000 clones, around 15% of them singletons. No patient had received any treatment before thyroid surgery. The sequenced sample was blood. The receptors originated from a female donor with papillary thyroid cancer or a benign thyroid nodule (not recorded which). Some clones in this sample may be carry-over from other donors' samples.

In this sample, this clone is medium-sized. The chain carries TRBV10-3 and TRBJ1-2; tentative D call: TRBD1 (6 bases). Germline V gene lookup returns CDR1 ENHRY and CDR2 SYGVKD. The CDR3 is made up of 16 amino acids. Trimming left V 3 bases short and J 3 bases short, with 17 bases between. The CDR3 nucleotides are TGTGCCATCAGTGATTTTAAGGGGGGCTCCGACTATGGCTACACCTTC. It is translated as CAISDFKGGSDYGYTF.

This clone has a count of ten or more. The chain has TRBV3-1 and TRBJ1-2; maybe TRBD1 (5 bases). The CDR3 contains 14 residues. V lost 5 bases to trimming and J lost 6 bases, with 16 bases between them. Germline lookup yields CDR1 LGHDT and CDR2 YNNKEL (reference sequence). CDR3 bases: TGTGCCAGCAGCGCGGTGGAGGGGCTTAATGGCTACACCTTC. It codes for CASSAVEGLNGYTF.

As to this clone: The junction does not match germline at one end; this may be a read error. CDR3: CSARDGTSGPNTGELSF. As DNA, the CDR3 is TGCAGTGCTAGAGATGGGACTAGCGGTCCGAACACCGGGGAGCTGTCTTTT. The chain has TRBV20-1 and TRBJ2-2; the match to TRBD2 covers 11 bases. Looked up from germline, CDR1 is DFQATT and CDR2 is SNEGSKA (reference sequence). CDR3 length: 17 amino acids.

This clone was detected many times. The genes are TRBV28 and TRBJ2-3, with no clear D. V was trimmed by 10 bases and J by 2 bases, leaving 10 bases between them. Germline values: CDR1 MDHEN, CDR2 SYDVKM. The CDR3 covers 12 residues. In DNA, the CDR3 is TGTGCCACCTCCCGGGTCACAGATACGCAGTATTTT. It is translated as CATSRVTDTQYF.

This clone was recorded at least ten times. The V and J genes are TRBV5-1 and TRBJ1-2; TRBD1 agrees at 11 bases. This CDR3 is built from 15 residues. With 4 bases clipped from V and 3 bases from J, the junction kept 5 bases outside the gene matches. Germline V gene lookup returns CDR1 SGHRS and CDR2 YFSETQ. CDR3 protein: CASSPGQGADYGYTF. The CDR3 nucleotides are TGCGCCAGCAGCCCTGGACAGGGGGCAGACTATGGCTACACCTTC.